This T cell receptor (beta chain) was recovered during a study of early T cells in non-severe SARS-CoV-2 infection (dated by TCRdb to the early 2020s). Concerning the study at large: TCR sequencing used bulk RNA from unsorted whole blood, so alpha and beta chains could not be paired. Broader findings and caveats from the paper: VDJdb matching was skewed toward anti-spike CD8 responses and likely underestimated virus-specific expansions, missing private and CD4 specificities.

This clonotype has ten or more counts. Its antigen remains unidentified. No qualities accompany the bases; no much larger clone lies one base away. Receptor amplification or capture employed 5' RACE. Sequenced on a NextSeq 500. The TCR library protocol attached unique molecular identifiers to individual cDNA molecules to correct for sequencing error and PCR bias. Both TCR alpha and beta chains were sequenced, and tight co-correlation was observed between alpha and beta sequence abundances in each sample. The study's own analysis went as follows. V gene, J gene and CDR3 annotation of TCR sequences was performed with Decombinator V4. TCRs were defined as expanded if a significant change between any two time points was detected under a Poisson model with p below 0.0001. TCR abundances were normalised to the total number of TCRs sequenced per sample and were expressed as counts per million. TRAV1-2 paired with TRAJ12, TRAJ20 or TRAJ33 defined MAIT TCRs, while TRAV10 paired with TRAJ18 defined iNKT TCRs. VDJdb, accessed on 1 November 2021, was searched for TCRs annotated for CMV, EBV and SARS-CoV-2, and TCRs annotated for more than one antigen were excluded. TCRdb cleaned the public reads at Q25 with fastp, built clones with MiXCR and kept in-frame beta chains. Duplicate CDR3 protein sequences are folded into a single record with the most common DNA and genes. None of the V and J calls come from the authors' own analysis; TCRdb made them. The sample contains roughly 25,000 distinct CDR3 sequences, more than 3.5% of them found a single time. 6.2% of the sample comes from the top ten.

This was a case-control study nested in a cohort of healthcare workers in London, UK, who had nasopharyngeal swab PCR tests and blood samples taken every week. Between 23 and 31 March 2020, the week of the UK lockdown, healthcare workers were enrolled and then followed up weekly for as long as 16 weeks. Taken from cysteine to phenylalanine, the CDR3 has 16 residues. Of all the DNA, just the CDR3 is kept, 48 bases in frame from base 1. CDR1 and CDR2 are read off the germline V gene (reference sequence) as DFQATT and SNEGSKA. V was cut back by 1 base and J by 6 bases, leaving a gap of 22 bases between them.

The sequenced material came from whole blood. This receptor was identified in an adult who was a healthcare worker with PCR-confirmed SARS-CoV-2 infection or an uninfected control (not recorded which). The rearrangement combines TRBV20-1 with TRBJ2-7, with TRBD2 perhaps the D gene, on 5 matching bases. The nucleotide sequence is TGCAGTGCTAGAGGTCCGGAAGCGGCCATCACTGGCGAGCAGTACTTC. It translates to CSARGPEAAITGEQYF.